These T cell receptor beta chains were read from a single sample in a study of blood T cells in healthy people across ages. TCRdb independently ran MiXCR on the 5' RACE reads; one entry per CDR3 protein. The sample lists roughly 2 million distinct CDR3 sequences, approximately 50% occurring once. The sample comprised blood. These receptors all come from a woman between 40 and 50 years old in good health. The CDR3 runs from the conserved cysteine through the conserved F or W. D genes are given only for firm matches. Expanded clones get a size class; other rows say once, few or many, or leave the size out.

j_gene: TRBJ1-1
d_gene: TRBD1
abundance: -
v_gene: TRBV7-9
CDR3nt: TGTGCCAGCAGCACGACAGGGGCCCTGGGGAACACTGAAGCTTTCTTT
CDR3aa: CASSTTGALGNTEAFF

j_gene: TRBJ2-7
d_gene: TRBD2
abundance: -
v_gene: TRBV20-1
CDR3nt: TGCAGTGCCGGGGGGGGTCCTAGCTCCTACGAGCAGTACTTC
CDR3aa: CSAGGGPSSYEQYF

j_gene: TRBJ2-3
d_gene: -
abundance: few
v_gene: TRBV11-2
CDR3nt: TGTGCCAGCAGCTTAATGGACGGGGGCACAGATACGCAGTATTTT
CDR3aa: CASSLMDGGTDTQYF

j_gene: TRBJ2-7
d_gene: -
abundance: few
v_gene: TRBV28
CDR3nt: TGTGCCAGCAGTTCCCTGGGGGGGGCCGAACCCTACGAGCAGTACTTC
CDR3aa: CASSSLGGAEPYEQYF

j_gene: TRBJ1-2
d_gene: -
abundance: -
v_gene: TRBV5-1
CDR3nt: TGCGCCAGCAGCTTGGGGACCGTCCCTACTAACTATGGCTACACCTTC
CDR3aa: CASSLGTVPTNYGYTF

j_gene: TRBJ1-1
d_gene: -
abundance: -
v_gene: TRBV20-1
CDR3nt: TGCAGTGCTAGAGACATAAGGGGGGTCGACATGAACACTGAAGCTTTCTTT
CDR3aa: CSARDIRGVDMNTEAFF

j_gene: TRBJ2-4
d_gene: -
abundance: -
v_gene: TRBV6-5
CDR3nt: TGTGCCAGCAGTTACACCCAAATGGCAAACATTCAGTACTTC
CDR3aa: CASSYTQMANIQYF

j_gene: TRBJ2-3
d_gene: -
abundance: -
v_gene: TRBV7-8
CDR3nt: TGTGCCAGCAGCCACGGGGTGGTCACAGATACGCAGTATTTT
CDR3aa: CASSHGVVTDTQYF

j_gene: TRBJ1-2
d_gene: TRBD1
abundance: few
v_gene: TRBV3-1
CDR3nt: TGTGCCAGCAGCCAAGCAGGACAGGTTCATGGCTACACCTTC
CDR3aa: CASSQAGQVHGYTF

j_gene: TRBJ2-5
d_gene: TRBD2
abundance: few
v_gene: TRBV5-4
CDR3nt: TGTGCCAGCAGCGAAGGGACTAGCGGGGGCAACGATCTGCAAGAGACCCAGTACTTC
CDR3aa: CASSEGTSGGNDLQETQYF

j_gene: TRBJ2-3
d_gene: -
abundance: -
v_gene: TRBV12-3/TRBV12-4
CDR3nt: TGTGCCAGCAGTTTACAGTGGCTCGATACGCAGTATTTT
CDR3aa: CASSLQWLDTQYF

j_gene: TRBJ2-5
d_gene: TRBD2
abundance: -
v_gene: TRBV5-6
CDR3nt: TGTGCCAGCAGCTGGACTAGCGGGCCTCGGAAAGAGACCCAGTACTTC
CDR3aa: CASSWTSGPRKETQYF

j_gene: TRBJ2-7
d_gene: -
abundance: -
v_gene: TRBV10-3
CDR3nt: TGTGCCATCAGTGAGGGGGCTACCCGGGACTACGAGCAGTACTTC
CDR3aa: CAISEGATRDYEQYF

j_gene: TRBJ2-3
d_gene: TRBD2
abundance: once
v_gene: TRBV6-5
CDR3nt: TGTGCCAGCAGTTCTTACCCTAGCGGGGGGCTGTCAGATACGCAGTATTTT
CDR3aa: CASSSYPSGGLSDTQYF

j_gene: TRBJ2-1
d_gene: -
abundance: -
v_gene: TRBV4-3
CDR3nt: TGCGCCAGCAGCCAAGACAATCTTGCGGGGGCCATTACTAGCGCCAGCTCCTACAATGAGCAGTTCTTC
CDR3aa: CASSQDNLAGAITSASSYNEQFF

j_gene: TRBJ1-2
d_gene: -
abundance: few
v_gene: TRBV29-1
CDR3nt: TGCAGCGGGGGGGAGACGAACTATGGCTACACCTTC
CDR3aa: CSGGETNYGYTF

j_gene: TRBJ2-6
d_gene: -
abundance: few
v_gene: TRBV7-2
CDR3nt: TGTGCCAGCAGCGAAAGGTCGATAGACTCTGGGGCCAACGTCCTGACTTTC
CDR3aa: CASSERSIDSGANVLTF

j_gene: TRBJ2-7
d_gene: -
abundance: -
v_gene: TRBV21-1
CDR3nt: TGTGCCAGCAGCAATGGACCGACAGGGACGGAATACGAGCAGTACTTC
CDR3aa: CASSNGPTGTEYEQYF

j_gene: TRBJ1-1
d_gene: -
abundance: few
v_gene: TRBV4-3
CDR3nt: TGCGCCAGCAGCCAAGTGGTGGCGGGGGCCAACACTGAAGCTTTCTTT
CDR3aa: CASSQVVAGANTEAFF

j_gene: TRBJ1-2
d_gene: -
abundance: few
v_gene: TRBV20-1
CDR3nt: TGCAGTGCGGGGGGTCTAAACTATGGCTACACCTTC
CDR3aa: CSAGGLNYGYTF

j_gene: TRBJ2-7
d_gene: TRBD1
abundance: -
v_gene: TRBV7-2
CDR3nt: TGTGCCAGCAGCACAAACCGGGACAGGTGGAGGAGCTCCTACAATGAGCAGTACTTC
CDR3aa: CASSTNRDRWRSSYNEQYF

j_gene: TRBJ2-1
d_gene: TRBD1
abundance: -
v_gene: TRBV5-1
CDR3nt: TGCGCCAGCAGCCCGACAGGGGTGGGCAATGAGCAGTTCTTC
CDR3aa: CASSPTGVGNEQFF

j_gene: TRBJ1-6
d_gene: -
abundance: -
v_gene: TRBV6-5
CDR3nt: TGTGCCAGCAGACGACTATATTGGAAAAATTCACCCCTCCACTTT
CDR3aa: CASRRLYWKNSPLHF

j_gene: TRBJ1-4
d_gene: TRBD1
abundance: -
v_gene: TRBV20-1
CDR3nt: TGCAGTGCTAGCCAACCGCAGGGGGGTAATGAAAAACTGTTTTTT
CDR3aa: CSASQPQGGNEKLFF

j_gene: TRBJ2-5
d_gene: TRBD2
abundance: -
v_gene: TRBV5-1
CDR3nt: TGCGCCAGCGGGTCGACAGTCCTAGCGGAAGAGACCCAGTACTTC
CDR3aa: CASGSTVLAEETQYF

j_gene: TRBJ2-5
d_gene: TRBD2
abundance: few
v_gene: TRBV20-1
CDR3nt: TGCAGTGCTAGAGATCCAGCGGGGGGACGGAAAGAGACCCAGTACTTC
CDR3aa: CSARDPAGGRKETQYF

j_gene: TRBJ1-2
d_gene: TRBD1
abundance: -
v_gene: TRBV27
CDR3nt: TGTGCCAGCAGTCACCAGACAGGGGGAAGGTATGGCTACACCTTC
CDR3aa: CASSHQTGGRYGYTF

j_gene: TRBJ2-3
d_gene: -
abundance: -
v_gene: TRBV27
CDR3nt: TGTGCCAGCAGTTTGAATCCCCGGGGCACAGATACGCAGTATTTT
CDR3aa: CASSLNPRGTDTQYF

j_gene: TRBJ2-5
d_gene: -
abundance: -
v_gene: TRBV5-1
CDR3nt: TGCGCCAGCAGCTTGTCGTTGGCGAGTCGGGAGACCCAGTACTTC
CDR3aa: CASSLSLASRETQYF

j_gene: TRBJ2-4
d_gene: -
abundance: few
v_gene: TRBV20-1
CDR3nt: TGCAGTGCTAGAGGTGGCGGCAGGCAGTACTTC
CDR3aa: CSARGGGRQYF

j_gene: TRBJ2-1
d_gene: TRBD1
abundance: -
v_gene: TRBV6-5
CDR3nt: TGTGCCAGCAGTTACTTAACCGGGACAGTCGGGGTAAATGAGCAGTTCTTC
CDR3aa: CASSYLTGTVGVNEQFF

j_gene: TRBJ2-1
d_gene: TRBD1
abundance: -
v_gene: TRBV25-1
CDR3nt: TGTGCCAGCAGGGAAACAGGGGGCCCACCCAATGAGCAGTTCTTC
CDR3aa: CASRETGGPPNEQFF

j_gene: TRBJ2-7
d_gene: -
abundance: -
v_gene: TRBV20-1
CDR3nt: TGCAGTGCTAGAGCCACAGACATCTACGAGCAGTACTTC
CDR3aa: CSARATDIYEQYF

j_gene: TRBJ1-4
d_gene: TRBD1
abundance: -
v_gene: TRBV12-3/TRBV12-4
CDR3nt: TGTGCCAGCAGTCCGGGACAGATGAATGAAAAACTGTTTTTT
CDR3aa: CASSPGQMNEKLFF

j_gene: TRBJ2-5
d_gene: TRBD1
abundance: -
v_gene: TRBV20-1
CDR3nt: TGCAGTGCTTCTCCGGGACAGGTTCAAGAGACCCAGTACTTC
CDR3aa: CSASPGQVQETQYF

j_gene: TRBJ2-5
d_gene: -
abundance: -
v_gene: TRBV18
CDR3nt: TGTGCCAGCTCACCGATCGAGACCCAGTACTTC
CDR3aa: CASSPIETQYF

j_gene: TRBJ2-1
d_gene: TRBD2
abundance: -
v_gene: TRBV27
CDR3nt: TGTGCCAGCAGTTTAGAGCCTAGCGGTTCCTACAATGAGCAGTTCTTC
CDR3aa: CASSLEPSGSYNEQFF

j_gene: TRBJ2-5
d_gene: TRBD1
abundance: -
v_gene: TRBV12-3/TRBV12-4
CDR3nt: TGTGCCAGCCATGGGGACAGGGACATCGATCAAGAGACCCAGTACTTC
CDR3aa: CASHGDRDIDQETQYF

j_gene: TRBJ1-1
d_gene: -
abundance: -
v_gene: TRBV18
CDR3nt: TGTGCCAGCTCAGAGCTCGAGAACACTGAAGCTTTCTTT
CDR3aa: CASSELENTEAFF

j_gene: TRBJ2-3
d_gene: -
abundance: -
v_gene: TRBV12-3/TRBV12-4
CDR3nt: TGTGCCAGCAGTCATGACTTCTGGCGTCCAGATACGCAGTATTTT
CDR3aa: CASSHDFWRPDTQYF

j_gene: TRBJ2-1
d_gene: -
abundance: -
v_gene: TRBV5-1
CDR3nt: TGCGCCAGCAGCTCCTTAGTAACAGGGAACAATGAGCAGTTCTTC
CDR3aa: CASSSLVTGNNEQFF

j_gene: TRBJ1-2
d_gene: TRBD1
abundance: -
v_gene: TRBV2
CDR3nt: TGTGCCGGCAGTCGACAGGGATCGGGGTATGGCTACACCTTC
CDR3aa: CAGSRQGSGYGYTF

j_gene: TRBJ1-5
d_gene: -
abundance: -
v_gene: TRBV3-1
CDR3nt: TGTGCCAGCAGCCAAACGACAGGTAGGGCCCAGCCCCAGCATTTT
CDR3aa: CASSQTTGRAQPQHF

j_gene: TRBJ2-5
d_gene: -
abundance: few
v_gene: TRBV7-6
CDR3nt: TGTGCCAGCAGCAAGGACGGGGCAAAGACCCAGTACTTC
CDR3aa: CASSKDGAKTQYF

j_gene: TRBJ2-2
d_gene: -
abundance: -
v_gene: TRBV7-2
CDR3nt: TGTGCCAGCAGCCTGGCCATGGATGGCACCGGGGAGCTGTTTTTT
CDR3aa: CASSLAMDGTGELFF

j_gene: TRBJ2-7
d_gene: -
abundance: -
v_gene: TRBV5-1
CDR3nt: TGCGCCAGCGGCATAGGACAGTCCTCCTACGAGCAGTACTTC
CDR3aa: CASGIGQSSYEQYF

j_gene: TRBJ2-3
d_gene: -
abundance: few
v_gene: TRBV21-1
CDR3nt: TGTGCCAGCAGCAAAGCCAAGGGGAGACCTAGGGTGACAGATACGCAGTATTTT
CDR3aa: CASSKAKGRPRVTDTQYF

j_gene: TRBJ2-7
d_gene: TRBD1
abundance: few
v_gene: TRBV20-1
CDR3nt: TGCAGTGCTAATCCGGACAGGGGTTACGAGCAGTACTTC
CDR3aa: CSANPDRGYEQYF

j_gene: TRBJ1-1
d_gene: -
abundance: -
v_gene: TRBV2
CDR3nt: TGTGCAAGCACGATTGGAGGCACTGAAGCTTTCTTT
CDR3aa: CASTIGGTEAFF

j_gene: TRBJ2-3
d_gene: TRBD2
abundance: few
v_gene: TRBV20-1
CDR3nt: TGCAGTGCTAGACCCATAGCGGGGCTCACAGATACGCAGTATTTT
CDR3aa: CSARPIAGLTDTQYF

j_gene: TRBJ2-2
d_gene: -
abundance: -
v_gene: TRBV4-3
CDR3nt: TGCGCCAGCAGCCAAGAGGCAGGGAACACCGGGGAGCTGTTTTTT
CDR3aa: CASSQEAGNTGELFF

j_gene: TRBJ2-1
d_gene: -
abundance: -
v_gene: TRBV7-2
CDR3nt: TGTGCCAGCAGCCTTTCGCCCGCTATGGCAAACAATGAGCAGTTCTTC
CDR3aa: CASSLSPAMANNEQFF

j_gene: TRBJ2-7
d_gene: -
abundance: -
v_gene: TRBV27
CDR3nt: TGTGCCAGCAGTTTTGGGTCCCATCTCCCGCCCGACGAGCAGTACTTC
CDR3aa: CASSFGSHLPPDEQYF

j_gene: TRBJ2-5
d_gene: TRBD1
abundance: -
v_gene: TRBV10-3
CDR3nt: TGTGCCATCGAGGGGACAGACCAAGAGACCCAGTACTTC
CDR3aa: CAIEGTDQETQYF

j_gene: TRBJ2-5
d_gene: TRBD2
abundance: few
v_gene: TRBV9
CDR3nt: TGTGCCAGCAGCGTTAGCGGGGGGACCCAAGAGACCCAGTACTTC
CDR3aa: CASSVSGGTQETQYF

j_gene: TRBJ2-1
d_gene: -
abundance: -
v_gene: TRBV27
CDR3nt: TGTGCCAGCAGTTACAGCCCTCAAGTCCACAATGAGCAGTTCTTC
CDR3aa: CASSYSPQVHNEQFF

j_gene: TRBJ2-3
d_gene: -
abundance: -
v_gene: TRBV7-2
CDR3nt: TGTGCCAGCAGCTTATTTGGGGAATTCACAGATACGCAGTATTTT
CDR3aa: CASSLFGEFTDTQYF

j_gene: TRBJ2-1
d_gene: TRBD1
abundance: few
v_gene: TRBV5-1
CDR3nt: TGCGCCAGCAGCCCGACCGGACAGGCCAGGGGAAATGAGCAGTTCTTC
CDR3aa: CASSPTGQARGNEQFF

j_gene: TRBJ2-3
d_gene: -
abundance: -
v_gene: TRBV9
CDR3nt: TGTGCCAGCAGCGTAGGTGATAGTAGGGATACGCAGTATTTT
CDR3aa: CASSVGDSRDTQYF